This record covers a single T cell receptor beta chain. Germline CDR1 and CDR2: MNHEY and SVGAGI. Trimming removed 10 bases from V and 7 bases from J; junction bases left unmatched: 7. The CDR3 consists of 14 residues. The sample is drawn from a study of shared clonotypes between healthy human individuals. DNA at about 210 ng, tens of thousands of T cell genomes, went into sorted-subset replicate PCRs. Data came from immunoSEQ multiplex PCR; TCRdb stores just in-frame clones and leaves some out. The table has around 700,000 clones, around 72% seen once. Sequenced material: memory CD4+ T cells sorted from blood. The subset is: CD45RA-negative fraction. This chain connects TRBV6-5 to TRBJ2-2, with 12 bases matching TRBD2. This sequence originates from a woman between 25 and 40 years old in good health. CDR3 bases: TGTGCCATCTCGACTAGCGGGAGTTACGGGGAGCTGTTTTTT. Protein: CAISTSGSYGELFF.